The clone carrying this TCR beta chain occurred a few times. The antigen remains undetermined. Time point denoted: patch test 3, about 24 weeks after DPC sensitization. Treatment in this sample: therapeutic diphenylcyclopropenone sensitization with weekly scalp DPC. Alopecia patients deemed DPC-suitable, aged 18 to 70, excluding pregnancy. This CDR3 is 14 amino acids long. CDR1 is KGHSH and CDR2 is LQKENI in the germline V gene. Trimming took off 3 bases at V and 0 bases at J, with 8 bases between the two ends. The record originates from a study of human T cells and chemical hapten exposure. Study information: Affected patients, primarily female, had alopecia areata, totalis or universalis.

Study results and limitations: The number of TCRs over 1 in 1000 frequency stayed unchanged after DPC.

TCRdb re-analysed the RACE reads in MiXCR, keeping a single row per CDR3 protein. In the table there are 80,000 to 100,000 distinct CDR3 sequences, roughly a quarter of which are singletons. This TCR came from a man aged 40-55 years with alopecia areata. Some clones in this sample may be carry-over from other donors' samples. Sequenced material: whole blood, taken in connection with sensitization to the hapten diphenylcyclopropenone (DPC). This sequence joins TRBV18 and TRBJ1-1; no definite D call. In nucleotides, the CDR3 is TGTGCCAGCTCACCTTCCATGATGAACACTGAAGCTTTCTTT. Its translation: CASSPSMMNTEAFF.